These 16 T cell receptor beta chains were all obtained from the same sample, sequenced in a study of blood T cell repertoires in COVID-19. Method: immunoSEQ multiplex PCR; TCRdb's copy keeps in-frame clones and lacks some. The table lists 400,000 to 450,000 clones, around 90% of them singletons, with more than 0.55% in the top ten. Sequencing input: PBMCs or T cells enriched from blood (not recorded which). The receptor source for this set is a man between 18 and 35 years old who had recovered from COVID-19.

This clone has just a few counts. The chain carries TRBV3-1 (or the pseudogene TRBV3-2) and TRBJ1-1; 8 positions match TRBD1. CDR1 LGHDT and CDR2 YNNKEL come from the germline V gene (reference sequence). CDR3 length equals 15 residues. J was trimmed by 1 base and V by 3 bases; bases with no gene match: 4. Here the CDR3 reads CASSHTGTGNTEAFF. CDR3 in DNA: TGTGCCAGCAGCCACACCGGGACAGGGAACACTGAAGCTTTCTTT.

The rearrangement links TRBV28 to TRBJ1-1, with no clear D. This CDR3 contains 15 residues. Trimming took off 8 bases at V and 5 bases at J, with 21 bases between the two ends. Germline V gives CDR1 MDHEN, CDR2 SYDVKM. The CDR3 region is CASPASNGDGTEAFF. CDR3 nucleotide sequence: TGTGCCAGCCCCGCCTCAAACGGGGATGGGACTGAAGCTTTCTTT.

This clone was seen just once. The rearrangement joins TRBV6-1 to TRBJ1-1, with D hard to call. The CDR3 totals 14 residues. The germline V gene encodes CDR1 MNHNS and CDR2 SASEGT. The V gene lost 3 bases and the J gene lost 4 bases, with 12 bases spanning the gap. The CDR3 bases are TGTGCCAGCAGTGAGAAGGTAGGAGGCACTGAAGCTTTCTTT. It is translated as CASSEKVGGTEAFF.

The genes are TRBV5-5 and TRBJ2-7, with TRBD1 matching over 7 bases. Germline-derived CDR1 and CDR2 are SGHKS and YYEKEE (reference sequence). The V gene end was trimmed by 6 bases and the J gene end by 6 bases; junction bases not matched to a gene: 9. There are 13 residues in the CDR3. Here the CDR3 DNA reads TGTGCCAGCACCCGTTCGGCAGGGGGCGAGCAGTACTTC. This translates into CASTRSAGGEQYF.

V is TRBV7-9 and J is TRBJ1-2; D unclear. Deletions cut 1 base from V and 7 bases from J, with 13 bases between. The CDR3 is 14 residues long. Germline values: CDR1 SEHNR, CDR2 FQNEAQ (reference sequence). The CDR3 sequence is CASSLETGLGGYTF. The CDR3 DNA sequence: TGTGCCAGCAGCTTAGAGACCGGACTGGGTGGCTACACCTTC.

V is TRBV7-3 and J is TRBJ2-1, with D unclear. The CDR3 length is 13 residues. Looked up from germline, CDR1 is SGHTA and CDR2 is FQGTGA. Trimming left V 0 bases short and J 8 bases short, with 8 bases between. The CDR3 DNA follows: TGTGCCAGCAGCTTAACGGCACAATATGAGCAGTTCTTC. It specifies CASSLTAQYEQFF. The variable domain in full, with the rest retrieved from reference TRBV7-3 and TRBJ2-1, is GAGVSQTPSNKVTEKGKYVELRCDPISGHTALYWYRQSLGQGPEFLIYFQGTGAADDSGLPNDRFFAVRPEGSVSTLKIQRTERGDSAVYLCASSLTAQYEQFFGPGTRLTVL.

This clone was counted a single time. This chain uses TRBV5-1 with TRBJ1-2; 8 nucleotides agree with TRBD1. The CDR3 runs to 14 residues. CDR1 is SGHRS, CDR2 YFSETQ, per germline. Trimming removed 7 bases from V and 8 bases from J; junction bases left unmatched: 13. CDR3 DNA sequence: TGCGCCAGCGGACCCGGGACAGGAGCTGCGGGCTACACCTTC. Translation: CASGPGTGAAGYTF.

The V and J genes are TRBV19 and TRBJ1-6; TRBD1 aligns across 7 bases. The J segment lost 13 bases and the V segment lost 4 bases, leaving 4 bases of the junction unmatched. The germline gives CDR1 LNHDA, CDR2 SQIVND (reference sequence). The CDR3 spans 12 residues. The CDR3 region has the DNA TGTGCCAGTAGTAACAGGGGATTTCCCCTCCACTTT. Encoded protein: CASSNRGFPLHF. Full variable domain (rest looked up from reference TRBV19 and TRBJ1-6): DGGITQSPKYLFRKEGQNVTLSCEQNLNHDAMYWYRQDPGQGLRLIYYSQIVNDFQKGDIAEGYSVSREKKESFPLTVTSAQKNPTAFYLCASSNRGFPLHFGNGTRLTVT.

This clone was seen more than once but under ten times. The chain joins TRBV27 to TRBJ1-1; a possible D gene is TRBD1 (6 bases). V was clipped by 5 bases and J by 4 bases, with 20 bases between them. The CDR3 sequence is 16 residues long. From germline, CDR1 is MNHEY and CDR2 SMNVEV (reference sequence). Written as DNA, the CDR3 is TGTGCCAGCAGTCCACCCCCACAGGGATTAGGCACTGAAGCTTTCTTT. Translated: CASSPPPQGLGTEAFF.

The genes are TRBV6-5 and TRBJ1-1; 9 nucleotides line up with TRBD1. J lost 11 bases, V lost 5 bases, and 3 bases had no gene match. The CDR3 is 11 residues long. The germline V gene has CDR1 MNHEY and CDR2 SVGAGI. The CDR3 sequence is CASSTGTGAFF. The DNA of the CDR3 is TGTGCCAGCAGTACCGGGACAGGGGCTTTCTTT.

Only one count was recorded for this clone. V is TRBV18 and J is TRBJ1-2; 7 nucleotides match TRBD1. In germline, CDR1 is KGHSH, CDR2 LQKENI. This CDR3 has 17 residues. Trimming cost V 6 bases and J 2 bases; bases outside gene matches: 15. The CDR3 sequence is CASSPGQVGMGNYGYTF. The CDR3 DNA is TGTGCCAGCTCTCCCGGACAGGTCGGCATGGGCAACTATGGCTACACCTTC.

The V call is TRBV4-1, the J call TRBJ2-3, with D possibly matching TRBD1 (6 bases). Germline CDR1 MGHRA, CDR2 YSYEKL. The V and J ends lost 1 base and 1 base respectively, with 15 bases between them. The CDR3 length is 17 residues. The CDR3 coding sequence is TGCGCCAGCAGCCAAGTAACAGGGAGAGTAGGCACAGATACGCAGTATTTT. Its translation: CASSQVTGRVGTDTQYF.

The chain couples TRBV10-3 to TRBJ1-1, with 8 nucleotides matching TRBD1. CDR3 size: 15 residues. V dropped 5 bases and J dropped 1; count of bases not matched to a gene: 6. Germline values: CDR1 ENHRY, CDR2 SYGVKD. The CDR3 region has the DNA TGTGCCATCAGTAAAAATACAGGGGGGAACACTGAAGCTTTCTTT. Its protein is CAISKNTGGNTEAFF.

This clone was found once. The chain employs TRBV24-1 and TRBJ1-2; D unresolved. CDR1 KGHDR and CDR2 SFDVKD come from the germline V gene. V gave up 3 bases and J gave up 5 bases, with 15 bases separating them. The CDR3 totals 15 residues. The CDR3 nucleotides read TGTGCCACCAGTGATCCCCAACTACGCTTTTATGGCTACACCTTC. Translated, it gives CATSDPQLRFYGYTF.

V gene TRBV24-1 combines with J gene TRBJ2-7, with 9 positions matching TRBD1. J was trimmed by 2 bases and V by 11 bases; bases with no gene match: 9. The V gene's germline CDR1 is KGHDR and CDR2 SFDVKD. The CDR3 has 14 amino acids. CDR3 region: CARMGDRVTYEQYF. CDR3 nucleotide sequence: TGTGCCAGGATGGGGGACAGGGTAACCTACGAGCAGTACTTC.

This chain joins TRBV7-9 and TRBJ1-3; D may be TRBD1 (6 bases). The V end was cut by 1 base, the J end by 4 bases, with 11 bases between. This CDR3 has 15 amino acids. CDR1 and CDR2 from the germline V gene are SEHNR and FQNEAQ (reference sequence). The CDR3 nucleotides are TGTGCCAGCAGCTTAGGGACAGAGAAAGGAAACACCATATATTTT. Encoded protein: CASSLGTEKGNTIYF.